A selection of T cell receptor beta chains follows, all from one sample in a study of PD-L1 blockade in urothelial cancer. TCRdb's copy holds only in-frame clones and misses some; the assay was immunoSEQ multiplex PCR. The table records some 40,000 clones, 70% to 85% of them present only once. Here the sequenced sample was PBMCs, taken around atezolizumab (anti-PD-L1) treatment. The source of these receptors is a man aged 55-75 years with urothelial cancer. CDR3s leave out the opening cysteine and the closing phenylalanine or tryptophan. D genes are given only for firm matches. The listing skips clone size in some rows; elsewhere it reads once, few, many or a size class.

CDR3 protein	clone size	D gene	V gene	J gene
ASSLSTDVNTEAF	-	-	TRBV5-1	TRBJ1-1
ASSTGGRGYT	-	TRBD1	TRBV28	TRBJ1-2
ASSITGTGDNSPLH	-	TRBD1	TRBV19	TRBJ1-6
ASDGRGPYNEQF	-	TRBD1	TRBV28	TRBJ2-1
ASSPTSGGQETQY	-	TRBD2	TRBV11-2	TRBJ2-5
AWSSGDATNEKLF	few	-	TRBV30	TRBJ1-4
ASSRDSYNSPLH	-	-	TRBV27	TRBJ1-6
ASPGETNEKLF	-	-	TRBV30	TRBJ1-4
ASGRGEYTEAF	once	-	TRBV5-1	TRBJ1-1
ASSLGEQAGRGYEQF	-	-	TRBV5-1	TRBJ2-1
ASSRTGLLVPWEQY	-	-	TRBV6-9	TRBJ2-7
ATKPDRVSYEQY	-	TRBD1	TRBV15	TRBJ2-7
ASSLSPGNQPQH	-	-	TRBV27	TRBJ1-5
ASSLKPGQSYEQY	-	TRBD1	TRBV7-6	TRBJ2-7
ASSGKTLTGAYGYT	-	TRBD1	TRBV4-2	TRBJ1-2
ASSFVGDGTPLH	-	-	TRBV5-1	TRBJ1-6
ASSAWGGQETQY	-	TRBD2	TRBV5-1	TRBJ2-5
ASSRQVGNEQF	-	-	TRBV11-3	TRBJ2-1
ASSYEVNTGELF	-	-	TRBV6-5	TRBJ2-2
ASSVGLGVGELF	few	-	TRBV9	TRBJ2-2
ASSDRDYGYT	-	TRBD1	TRBV5-1	TRBJ1-2
ASSTDRDEKLF	once	TRBD1	TRBV19	TRBJ1-4
AAGQGTDTQY	-	TRBD1	TRBV10-3	TRBJ2-3
ASSPRTGGENYGYT	-	TRBD1	TRBV4-2	TRBJ1-2
ASSEQDRGGDIQY	-	TRBD1	TRBV28	TRBJ2-4
ASSSGTSGANVLT	-	-	TRBV7-2	TRBJ2-6
ASSSTQRAEAF	medium-sized	-	TRBV13	TRBJ1-1
ASSDLRGAMGELF	-	TRBD2	TRBV28	TRBJ2-2
ASSLQVQETQY	-	-	TRBV5-6	TRBJ2-5
ASSIRQGTGGNTIY	-	TRBD1	TRBV11-2	TRBJ1-3
ASSVGHYEQY	-	-	TRBV9	TRBJ2-7
ASSVEGTGGNEQF	-	TRBD1	TRBV9	TRBJ2-1
AISFGQGNEQF	few	TRBD1	TRBV10-3	TRBJ2-1
ASSSTGGRQPQH	-	TRBD1	TRBV27	TRBJ1-5
ASRSDREYSNQPQH	-	TRBD1	TRBV19	TRBJ1-5
ASSIGQGMSYGYT	-	-	TRBV19	TRBJ1-2
ASSVGLAGIQETQY	-	TRBD2	TRBV9	TRBJ2-5